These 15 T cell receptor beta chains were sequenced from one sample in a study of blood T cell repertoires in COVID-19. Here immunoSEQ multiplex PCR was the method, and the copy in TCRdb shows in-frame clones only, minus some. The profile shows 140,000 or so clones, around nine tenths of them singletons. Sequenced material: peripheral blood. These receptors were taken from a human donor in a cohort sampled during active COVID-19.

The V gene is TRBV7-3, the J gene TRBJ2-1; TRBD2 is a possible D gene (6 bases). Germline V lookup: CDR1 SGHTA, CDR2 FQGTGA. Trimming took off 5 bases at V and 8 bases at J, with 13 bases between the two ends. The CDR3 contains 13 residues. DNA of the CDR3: TGTGCCAGCAGCCTGGGACTGGGGGATGAGCAGTTCTTC. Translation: CASSLGLGDEQFF.

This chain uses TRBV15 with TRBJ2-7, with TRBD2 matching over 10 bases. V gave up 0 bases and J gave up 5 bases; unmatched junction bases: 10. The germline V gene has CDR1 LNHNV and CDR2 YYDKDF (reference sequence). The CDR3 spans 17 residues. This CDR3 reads CATSRDAGTSAPNEQYF. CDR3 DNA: TGTGCCACCAGCAGAGATGCCGGGACTAGCGCGCCAAACGAGCAGTACTTC.

In DNA, the CDR3 is TGTGCCACCAGTGATTTTCAGGGGGCCAAGATCGACGAGCAGTACTTC. Its translation: CATSDFQGAKIDEQYF. This rearrangement joins TRBV24-1 to TRBJ2-7, with TRBD1 matching 8 bases. The CDR3 spans 16 residues. Germline loops: CDR1 KGHDR, CDR2 SFDVKD. The J segment lost 5 bases and the V segment lost 1 base, leaving 9 bases of the junction unmatched.

CDR3 region: CASSIGTGYTYEQYF. The CDR3 DNA reads as TGTGCCAGCAGTATCGGGACAGGTTATACCTACGAGCAGTACTTC. The chain recombines TRBV6-5 with TRBJ2-7, with 8 bases that match TRBD1. Germline V gives CDR1 MNHEY, CDR2 SVGAGI. This CDR3 spans 15 amino acids. V was pared by 5 bases and J by 2 bases, with 8 bases of the junction left unmatched.

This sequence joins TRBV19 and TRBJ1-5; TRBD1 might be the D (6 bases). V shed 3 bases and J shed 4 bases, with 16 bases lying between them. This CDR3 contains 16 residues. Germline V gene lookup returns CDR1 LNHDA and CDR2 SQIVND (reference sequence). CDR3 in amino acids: CASSIPDRWRNQPQHF. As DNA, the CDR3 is TGTGCCAGTAGTATCCCCGACAGGTGGAGGAATCAGCCCCAGCATTTT. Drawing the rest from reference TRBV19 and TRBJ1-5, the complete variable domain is DGGITQSPKYLFRKEGQNVTLSCEQNLNHDAMYWYRQDPGQGLRLIYYSQIVNDFQKGDIAEGYSVSREKKESFPLTVTSAQKNPTAFYLCASSIPDRWRNQPQHFGDGTRLSIL.

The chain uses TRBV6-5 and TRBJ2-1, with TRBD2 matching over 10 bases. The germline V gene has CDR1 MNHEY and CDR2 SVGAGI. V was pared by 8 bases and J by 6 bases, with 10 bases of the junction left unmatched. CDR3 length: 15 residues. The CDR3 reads CASAIAGGSGNEQFF. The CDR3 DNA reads TGTGCCAGCGCCATAGCGGGAGGTTCAGGCAATGAGCAGTTCTTC.

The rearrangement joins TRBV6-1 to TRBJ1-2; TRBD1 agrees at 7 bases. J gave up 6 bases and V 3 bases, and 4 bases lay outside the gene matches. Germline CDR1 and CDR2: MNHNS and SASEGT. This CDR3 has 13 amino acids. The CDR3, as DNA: TGTGCCAGCAGTGAGTCGACAGGGAATGGCTACACCTTC. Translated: CASSESTGNGYTF.

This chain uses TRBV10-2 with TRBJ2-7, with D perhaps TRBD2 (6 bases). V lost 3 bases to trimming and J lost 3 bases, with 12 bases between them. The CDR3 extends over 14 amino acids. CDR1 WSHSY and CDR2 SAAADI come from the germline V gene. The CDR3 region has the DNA TGCGCCAGCAGTGATGTTGCGGGGAGCTACGAGCAGTACTTC. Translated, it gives CASSDVAGSYEQYF.

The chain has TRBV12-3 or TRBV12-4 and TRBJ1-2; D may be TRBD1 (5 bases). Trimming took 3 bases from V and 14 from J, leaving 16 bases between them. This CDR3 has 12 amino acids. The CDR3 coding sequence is TGTGCCAGCAGTTTTTCGGGGGAATCATGGACCTTC. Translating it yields CASSFSGESWTF.

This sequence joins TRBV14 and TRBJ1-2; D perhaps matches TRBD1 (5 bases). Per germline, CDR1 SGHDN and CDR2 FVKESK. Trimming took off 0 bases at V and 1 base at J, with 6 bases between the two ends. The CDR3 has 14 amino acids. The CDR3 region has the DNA TGTGCCAGCAGCCAAGATAGGGGTAACTATGGCTACACCTTC. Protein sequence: CASSQDRGNYGYTF.

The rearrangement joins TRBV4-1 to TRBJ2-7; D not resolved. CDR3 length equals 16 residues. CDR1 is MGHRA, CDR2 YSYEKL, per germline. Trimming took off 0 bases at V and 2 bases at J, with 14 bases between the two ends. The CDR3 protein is CASSQDLGMNTYEQYF. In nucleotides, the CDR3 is TGCGCCAGCAGCCAAGATTTGGGCATGAATACCTACGAGCAGTACTTC.

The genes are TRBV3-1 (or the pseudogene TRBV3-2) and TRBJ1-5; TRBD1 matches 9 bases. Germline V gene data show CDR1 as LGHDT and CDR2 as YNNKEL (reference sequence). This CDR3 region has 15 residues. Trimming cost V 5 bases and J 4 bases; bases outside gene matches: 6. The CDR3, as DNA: TGTGCCAGCAGCAAAACAGGGGGCTTTAATCAGCCCCAGCATTTT. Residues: CASSKTGGFNQPQHF.

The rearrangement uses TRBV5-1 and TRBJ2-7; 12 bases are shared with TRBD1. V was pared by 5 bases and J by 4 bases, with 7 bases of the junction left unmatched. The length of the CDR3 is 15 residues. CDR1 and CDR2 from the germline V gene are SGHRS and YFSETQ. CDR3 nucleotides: TGCGCCAGCAGTGAAGGGACAGGGGGCGCTTACGAGCAGTACTTC. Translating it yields CASSEGTGGAYEQYF.

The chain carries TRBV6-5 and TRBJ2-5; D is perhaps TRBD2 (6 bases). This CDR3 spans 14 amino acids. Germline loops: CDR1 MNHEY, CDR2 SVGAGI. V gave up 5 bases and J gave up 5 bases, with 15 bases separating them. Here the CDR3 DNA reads TGTGCCAGCAGTACGCGGCCGGGAGAGGAGACCCAGTACTTC. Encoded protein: CASSTRPGEETQYF.

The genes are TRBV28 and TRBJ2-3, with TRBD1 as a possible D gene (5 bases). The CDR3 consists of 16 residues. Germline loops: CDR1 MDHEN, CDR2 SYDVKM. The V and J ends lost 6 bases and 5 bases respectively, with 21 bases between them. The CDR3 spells CASSLRPVVRGDTQYF. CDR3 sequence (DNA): TGTGCCAGCAGCCTCAGGCCAGTAGTAAGGGGAGATACGCAGTATTTT.